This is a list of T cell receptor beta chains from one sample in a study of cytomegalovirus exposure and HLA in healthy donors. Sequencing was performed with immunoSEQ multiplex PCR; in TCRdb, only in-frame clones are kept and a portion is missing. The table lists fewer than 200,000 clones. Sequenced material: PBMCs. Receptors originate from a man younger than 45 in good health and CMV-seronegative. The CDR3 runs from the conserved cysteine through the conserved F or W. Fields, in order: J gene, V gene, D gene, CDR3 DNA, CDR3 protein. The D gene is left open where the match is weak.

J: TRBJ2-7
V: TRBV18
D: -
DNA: TGTGCCAGCTCACCCCCGGACAGTTTGATCTCCTACGAGCAGTACTTC
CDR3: CASSPPDSLISYEQYF

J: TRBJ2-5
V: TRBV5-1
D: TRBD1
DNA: TGCGCCAGCAGCGGGACAGGGATGTACCAAGAGACCCAGTACTTC
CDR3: CASSGTGMYQETQYF

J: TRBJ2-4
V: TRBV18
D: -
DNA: TGTGCCAGCGCCCGCTCTACCCGGACAGTCTTAAACATTCAGTACTTC
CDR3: CASARSTRTVLNIQYF

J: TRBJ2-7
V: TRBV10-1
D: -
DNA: TGCGCCAGGATGACATGGGACGAGCAGTACTTC
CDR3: CARMTWDEQYF

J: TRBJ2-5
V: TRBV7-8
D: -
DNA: TGTGCCAGCAGCTGGGGGAGGACCCCCCGGGAAGAGACCCAGTACTTC
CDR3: CASSWGRTPREETQYF

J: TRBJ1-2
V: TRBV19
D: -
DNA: TGTGCCAGTCGGGACATACAGGGTTTGGGCTACACCTTC
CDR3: CASRDIQGLGYTF

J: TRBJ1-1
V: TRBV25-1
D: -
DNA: TGTGCCAGCAGCCACCTGTATGGGCTGAACACTGAAGCTTTCTTT
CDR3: CASSHLYGLNTEAFF

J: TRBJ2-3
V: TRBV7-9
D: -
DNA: TGTGCCAGCAGTCAAGGGGTCGGCGCAGATACGCAGTATTTT
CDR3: CASSQGVGADTQYF

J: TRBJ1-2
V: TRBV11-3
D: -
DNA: TGTGCCAGCAGGCCCTCGGGGGGGGCAGAGGGCTACACCTTC
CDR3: CASRPSGGAEGYTF

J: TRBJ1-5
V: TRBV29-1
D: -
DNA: TGCAGCGTACAACCCGGGAGGGGCAATCAGCCCCAGCATTTT
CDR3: CSVQPGRGNQPQHF

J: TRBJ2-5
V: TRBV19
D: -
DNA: TGTGCCAGTAGTGCCAGGGTACGAGAGACCCAGTACTTC
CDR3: CASSARVRETQYF

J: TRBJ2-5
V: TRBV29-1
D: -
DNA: TGCAGCGTTGATGGACGGAGGATGGAGACCCAGTACTTC
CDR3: CSVDGRRMETQYF

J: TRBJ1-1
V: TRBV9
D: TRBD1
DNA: TGTGCCAGCAGCGTATTAGGCCGGACAGGTCACACTGAAGCTTTCTTT
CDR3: CASSVLGRTGHTEAFF

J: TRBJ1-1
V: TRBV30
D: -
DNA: TGTGCCTGGAGTGTGCGGTTTGGTGAAGCTTTCTTT
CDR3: CAWSVRFGEAFF

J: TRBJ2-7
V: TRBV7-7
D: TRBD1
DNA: TGTGCCAGCAGCTTGGGGACAGGGGAAGGCGAGCAGTACTTC
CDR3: CASSLGTGEGEQYF

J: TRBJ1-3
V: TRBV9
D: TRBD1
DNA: TGTGCCAGCAGCCCCATTCGACAGGGGGCGCGAGGAAACACCATATATTTT
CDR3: CASSPIRQGARGNTIYF

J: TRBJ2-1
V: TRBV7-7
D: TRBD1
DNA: TGTGCCAGCAGCCTGGACAGGGGCAATGAGCAGTTCTTC
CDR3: CASSLDRGNEQFF

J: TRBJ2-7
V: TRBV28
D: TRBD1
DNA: TGTGCCAGCATCCAAGGGAACCCCGGGACAGGCGAGCAGTACTTC
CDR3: CASIQGNPGTGEQYF

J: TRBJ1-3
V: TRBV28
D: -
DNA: TGTGCCAGCAGTTCCTCGTGGCAGGGATATGAGGTCAACACCATATATTTT
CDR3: CASSSSWQGYEVNTIYF

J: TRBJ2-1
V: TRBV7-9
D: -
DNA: TGTGCCAGCTCTCAGCCTACGACTGGATCTTCCTACAATGAGCAGTTCTTC
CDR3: CASSQPTTGSSYNEQFF

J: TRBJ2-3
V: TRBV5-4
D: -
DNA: TGTGCCAGCAGCTTGGAAGGGGGTAGCACAGATACGCAGTATTTT
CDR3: CASSLEGGSTDTQYF

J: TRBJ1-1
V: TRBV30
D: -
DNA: TGTGCCTGGAACCCCGGAGAACTCAGGGCGGCTTTCTTT
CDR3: CAWNPGELRAAFF

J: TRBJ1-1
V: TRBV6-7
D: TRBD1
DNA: TGTGCCAGCAGGTACTCGGGGACAGGGCAATTGAACACTGAAGCTTTCTTT
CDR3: CASRYSGTGQLNTEAFF

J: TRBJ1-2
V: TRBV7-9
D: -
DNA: TGTGCCAGCAGCTTAGTAAGGGACACGGACTATGGCTACACCTTC
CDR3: CASSLVRDTDYGYTF

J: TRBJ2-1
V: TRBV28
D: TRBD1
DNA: TGTGCCAGCAGTTTGGACAGGGGTGAGCAGTTCTTC
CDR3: CASSLDRGEQFF

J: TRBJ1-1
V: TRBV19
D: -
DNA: TGTGCCAGTAGTATTAGACAGGACCCCTTTGAAGCTTTCTTT
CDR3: CASSIRQDPFEAFF

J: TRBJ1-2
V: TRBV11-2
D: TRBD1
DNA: TGTGCCAGCAGCTTGGGGACAGGGAGCGGCTACACCTTC
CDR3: CASSLGTGSGYTF

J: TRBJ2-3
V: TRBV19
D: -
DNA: TGTGCCAGTAGTATGACAGCCGGCACAGATACGCAGTATTTT
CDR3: CASSMTAGTDTQYF

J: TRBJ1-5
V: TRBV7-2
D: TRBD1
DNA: TGTGCCACCCGCCGGGACAGGGGCGACAATCAGCCCCAGCATTTT
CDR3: CATRRDRGDNQPQHF

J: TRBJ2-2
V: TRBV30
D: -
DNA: TGTGCCTGGGAATGGGGCAGCACCGGGGAGCTGTTTTTT
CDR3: CAWEWGSTGELFF

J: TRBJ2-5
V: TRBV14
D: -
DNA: TGTGCCAGCAGCCAAGATACCAGGCAAGAGACCCAGTACTTC
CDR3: CASSQDTRQETQYF